The 20 T cell receptor beta chains reported below all come from one sample, sequenced in a study of T cell changes during pregnancy in multiple sclerosis (dated by TCRdb to the late 2010s). Library preparation used the immunoSEQ multiplex PCR assay. In TCRdb, the immuneACCESS table is reduced to in-frame sequences with V and J assigned. These tables do not hold every clone; where another copy was compared, an unresolved V gene accounts for under half, and the others remain unexplained. The sample has approximately 68,000 clones on record, roughly 91% of them singletons. Around 0.75% of the sample is in the top ten clones. Sequencing used peripheral blood, obtained in the third trimester of pregnancy. The receptors come from a female donor in good health, enrolled as a control in a pregnancy study.

The chain couples TRBV10-1 to TRBJ1-1; TRBD1 might be the D (5 bases). V was cut by 5 bases and J by 10 bases, with 17 bases left in between. Per the germline V gene, CDR1 is WNHNN and CDR2 is SYGVQD (reference sequence). The CDR3 has 13 amino acids. DNA for the CDR3: TGCGCCAGCAGTCTCCAGGGCGGGGGTAGAGCTTTCTTT. This sequence encodes CASSLQGGGRAFF.

This sequence joins TRBV5-6 and TRBJ1-2; 7 nucleotides match TRBD1. Losses at the gene ends were 2 bases for V and 3 bases for J; bases not matched to a gene: 7. In germline, CDR1 is SGHDT, CDR2 YYEEEE. The CDR3 sequence is 15 residues long. CDR3 bases: TGTGCCAGCAGCTTCGAGGTCCAGGGGGACTATGGCTACACCTTC. As protein: CASSFEVQGDYGYTF.

This clone was seen a single time. V and J are TRBV10-3 and TRBJ2-7; 9 bases fit TRBD1. This CDR3 is 16 amino acids long. V was pared by 2 bases and J by 3 bases, with 8 bases of the junction left unmatched. From germline, CDR1 is ENHRY and CDR2 SYGVKD. CDR3 coding DNA: TGTGCCATCAGTGAGACGGGACAGGGAAGAAGCTACGAGCAGTACTTC. The encoded protein is CAISETGQGRSYEQYF.

The chain links TRBV4-2 to TRBJ2-5; 10 bases match TRBD2. This CDR3 contains 17 residues. Losses at the gene ends were 0 bases for V and 1 base for J; bases not matched to a gene: 5. Germline V CDR1 and CDR2: LGHNA, YNFKEQ. In nucleotides, the CDR3 is TGTGCCAGCAGCCAAGACGGGGCTAGCGGGGGCCAAGAGACCCAGTACTTC. Its protein product is CASSQDGASGGQETQYF.

This clone was found once. The CDR3 DNA sequence: TGTGCCTGGAGTGAAGGGACAGGGGGCGCTGAAAAACTGTTTTTT. It codes for CAWSEGTGGAEKLFF. This chain uses TRBV30 with TRBJ1-4, with 12 bases aligning to TRBD1. Trimming at V came to 1 base and at J to 7 bases, leaving 4 bases not matched to a gene. The V gene's germline CDR1 is GTSNPN and CDR2 SVGIG (reference sequence). This CDR3 region has 15 residues. Looking up the rest from reference TRBV30 and TRBJ1-4 gives the full variable domain: SQTIHQWPATLVQPVGSPLSLECTVEGTSNPNLYWYRQAAGRGLQLLFYSVGIGQISSEVPQNLSASRPQDRQFILSSKKLLLSDSGFYLCAWSEGTGGAEKLFFGSGTQLSVL.

The chain has TRBV5-1 and TRBJ2-2; TRBD2 matches 10 bases. CDR1 SGHRS and CDR2 YFSETQ come from the germline V gene. J lost 4 bases, V lost 4 bases, and 4 bases had no gene match. The CDR3 has 15 residues. In DNA, the CDR3 is TGCGCCAGCAGCCTGACTAGCGGGCTCACCGGGGAGCTGTTTTTT. Its protein is CASSLTSGLTGELFF.

The rearrangement uses TRBV5-4 and TRBJ1-1, with D perhaps matching TRBD1 (6 bases). The CDR3 length is 14 residues. CDR1 is SGHNT, CDR2 YYREEE, per germline (reference sequence). V was trimmed by 1 base and J by 1 base, leaving 8 bases between them. The chain's CDR3 is CASSLNRENTEAFF. The CDR3 DNA follows: TGTGCCAGCAGCTTGAACAGGGAGAACACTGAAGCTTTCTTT.

This sequence joins TRBV4-2 and TRBJ2-2; 9 bases align to TRBD2. The CDR3 loop spans 17 amino acids. After removal of 0 bases from V and 4 bases from J, the junction contained 6 bases not matched to a gene. Germline V gives CDR1 LGHNA, CDR2 YNFKEQ. The CDR3 loop reads CASSQDVGTSITGELFF. For the CDR3, the DNA is TGTGCCAGCAGCCAAGATGTTGGGACTAGCATCACCGGGGAGCTGTTTTTT.

The rearrangement uses TRBV30 and TRBJ1-2, with TRBD1 matching 9 bases. The CDR3 has 16 residues. Germline CDR1 reads GTSNPN; CDR2 reads SVGIG (reference sequence). V lost 4 bases, J lost 4 bases, and 13 bases stayed unmatched. Here the CDR3 DNA reads TGTGCCTGGAAGAACACAGGGGGCGACTGGGGCTATGGCTACACCTTC. It translates to CAWKNTGGDWGYGYTF.

V usage is TRBV18 and J usage is TRBJ2-7; TRBD1 matches at 11 bases. CDR1 and CDR2 from the germline V gene are KGHSH and LQKENI. This CDR3 region has 16 residues. After removal of 1 base from V and 6 bases from J, the junction contained 8 bases not matched to a gene. CDR3 protein: CASSPLPGTGGFEQYF. CDR3 in DNA: TGTGCCAGCTCACCACTCCCCGGGACAGGGGGTTTCGAGCAGTACTTC.

V gene TRBV18 combines with J gene TRBJ1-3; a possible D gene is TRBD1 (5 bases). The germline V gene has CDR1 KGHSH and CDR2 LQKENI. The germline V and J ends were trimmed by 2 bases and 0 bases, with 14 bases remaining between them. The CDR3 totals 17 residues. CDR3 nucleotide sequence: TGTGCCAGCTCACCAATACGGCAGGGAAACTCTGGAAACACCATATATTTT. Protein sequence: CASSPIRQGNSGNTIYF.

This chain connects TRBV6-1 to TRBJ2-7; no clear D. Germline V gives CDR1 MNHNS, CDR2 SASEGT. The V end was cut by 2 bases, the J end by 3 bases, with 17 bases between. The CDR3 extends over 16 amino acids. CDR3 DNA: TGTGCCAGCAGTGAACAAAGAACAAGGCGGAACTACGAGCAGTACTTC. Residues: CASSEQRTRRNYEQYF.

With respect to this clone: Distinct nucleotide sequences in the sample also encode this CDR3. The chain couples TRBV4-1 to TRBJ1-1; the D is unclear. The CDR3 covers 14 residues. Trimming left V 1 base short and J 0 bases short, with 6 bases between. Germline CDR1 and CDR2: MGHRA and YSYEKL. CDR3 nucleotide sequence: TGCGCCAGCAGCCAAGGGCTGTTGAACACTGAAGCTTTCTTT. Residues: CASSQGLLNTEAFF.

The rearrangement joins TRBV5-6 to TRBJ1-2, with TRBD1 as a possible D gene (5 bases). Trimming took 1 base from V and 8 from J, leaving 12 bases between them. Germline V gene data show CDR1 as SGHDT and CDR2 as YYEEEE. The CDR3 is 13 amino acids. The CDR3 sequence is CASSLSDTGGYTF. The CDR3 DNA reads as TGTGCCAGCAGCTTGTCGGACACTGGCGGCTACACCTTC.

The chain links TRBV5-1 to TRBJ2-4; D unclear. The CDR3 consists of 15 residues. V was shortened by 1 base and J by 3 bases, with 11 bases between the two germline ends. Germline loops: CDR1 SGHRS, CDR2 YFSETQ. CDR3 residues: CASSLNGDIKNIQYF. The CDR3 DNA sequence: TGCGCCAGCAGCTTGAACGGAGATATCAAAAACATTCAGTACTTC. Drawing the rest from reference TRBV5-1 and TRBJ2-4, the complete variable domain is KAGVTQTPRYLIKTRGQQVTLSCSPISGHRSVSWYQQTPGQGLQFLFEYFSETQRNKGNFPGRFSGRQFSNSRSEMNVSTLELGDSALYLCASSLNGDIKNIQYFGAGTRLSVL.

The chain uses TRBV6-6 and TRBJ2-1; tentative D call: TRBD2 (5 bases). V lost 6 bases, J lost 2 bases, and 14 bases lay in between. The CDR3 has 15 residues. CDR1 is MNHNY, CDR2 SVGAGI, per germline (reference sequence). CDR3 DNA sequence: TGTGCCAGCAGCGTCGGAGGCAGAGCCTACAATGAGCAGTTCTTC. This translates into CASSVGGRAYNEQFF.

The chain has TRBV7-2 and TRBJ2-5; perhaps TRBD1 as D (6 bases). Trimming took 0 bases from V and 1 from J, leaving 12 bases between them. The germline V gene encodes CDR1 SGHTA and CDR2 FQGNSA. The CDR3 extends over 16 amino acids. DNA for the CDR3: TGTGCCAGCAGCTTAGCGGGGGCCCCAAGCCAAGAGACCCAGTACTTC. Translation gives CASSLAGAPSQETQYF.

J is TRBJ1-2 and V is TRBV7-9, with 7 bases that match TRBD1. The CDR3 runs to 13 residues. CDR1 is SEHNR, CDR2 FQNEAQ, per germline (reference sequence). The V segment lost 5 bases and the J segment 4 bases; nucleotides outside the gene matches: 4. The CDR3 bases are TGTGCCAGCAGCATTGGGACAGCCTATGGCTACACCTTC. It yields the protein CASSIGTAYGYTF.

The chain is built from TRBV5-1 and TRBJ1-1; D remains ambiguous. Germline loops: CDR1 SGHRS, CDR2 YFSETQ. This CDR3 comprises 13 residues. The V end was cut by 0 bases, the J end by 6 bases, with 9 bases between. The CDR3: CASSLELVAEAFF. The DNA for the CDR3 is TGCGCCAGCAGCTTGGAATTAGTAGCTGAAGCTTTCTTT.

The J gene is TRBJ1-5, the V gene TRBV10-3, with D possibly TRBD1 on 5 matching bases. This CDR3 comprises 12 residues. Germline assignment: CDR1 ENHRY and CDR2 SYGVKD. Trimming left V 3 bases short and J 8 bases short, with 8 bases between. This CDR3 is CAISEGVEPQHF. Here the CDR3 DNA reads TGTGCCATCAGTGAAGGGGTTGAGCCCCAGCATTTT.